Shown below are 13 T cell receptor beta chains from a single sample sequenced in a study of blood T cell repertoires in COVID-19. This table comes from immunoSEQ multiplex PCR, and its TCRdb copy is limited to in-frame clones, with some not included. Of 200,000 to 250,000 clones listed, roughly 92% were seen once; the top ten hold approximately 0.77%. Sequenced material: peripheral blood. Receptors originate from a man aged 55 to 70 with COVID-19, enrolled during active disease.

CDR3: CASRGGPRPEQFF. DNA of the CDR3: TGTGCCAGTAGAGGAGGCCCCAGGCCTGAGCAGTTCTTC. This sequence joins TRBV19 and TRBJ2-1, with a possible D match to TRBD2 (5 bases). Trimming took off 6 bases at V and 9 bases at J, with 15 bases between the two ends. The CDR3 is 13 amino acids. Germline V gene data show CDR1 as LNHDA and CDR2 as SQIVND (reference sequence).

The CDR3 sequence is CASSQERDGQVGYTF. CDR3 sequence (DNA): TGTGCCAGCAGCCAAGAAAGAGACGGACAGGTTGGCTACACCTTC. This sequence joins TRBV4-2 and TRBJ1-2; 7 bases are a match to TRBD1. The V gene's germline CDR1 is LGHNA and CDR2 YNFKEQ. V lost 0 bases and J lost 7; bases outside the gene matches: 8. The CDR3 is made up of 15 amino acids.

The rearrangement uses TRBV5-1 and TRBJ2-3; 10 positions match TRBD2. Trimming at V came to 0 bases and at J to 2 bases, leaving 6 bases not matched to a gene. From germline, CDR1 is SGHRS and CDR2 YFSETQ. The CDR3 runs to 17 residues. Here the CDR3 reads CASSLGPLAGDTDTQYF. CDR3 DNA: TGCGCCAGCAGCTTGGGCCCCCTAGCGGGGGACACAGATACGCAGTATTTT. Together with reference TRBV5-1 and TRBJ2-3, the CDR3 gives the full variable domain: KAGVTQTPRYLIKTRGQQVTLSCSPISGHRSVSWYQQTPGQGLQFLFEYFSETQRNKGNFPGRFSGRQFSNSRSEMNVSTLELGDSALYLCASSLGPLAGDTDTQYFGPGTRLTVL.

This clone appeared once. The chain is built from TRBV19 and TRBJ2-5, with a tentative D call TRBD1 (5 bases). Per germline, CDR1 LNHDA and CDR2 SQIVND (reference sequence). V was shortened by 4 bases and J by 4 bases, with 7 bases between the two germline ends. The CDR3 runs 12 residues. The CDR3 region is CASSRRGETQYF. The CDR3, as DNA: TGTGCCAGTAGTAGAAGGGGAGAGACCCAGTACTTC.

The chain carries TRBV11-3 and TRBJ2-2; D might be TRBD1 (6 bases). CDR1 and CDR2 (germline): SGHNT, YENEEA. CDR3 size: 16 residues. V was shortened by 3 bases and J by 3 bases, with 14 bases between the two germline ends. The CDR3 coding sequence is TGTGCCAGCAGCTTTACAGGGCAGGCGGACACCGGGGAGCTGTTTTTT. This sequence encodes CASSFTGQADTGELFF.

The chain uses TRBV18 and TRBJ1-1, with D possibly being TRBD1 (5 bases). The ends were cut back, 3 bases at V and 4 bases at J, with 12 bases in the middle. CDR1 KGHSH and CDR2 LQKENI come from the germline V gene. The CDR3 has 14 residues. CDR3 DNA: TGTGCCAGCTCACCCCCAGGGTCGGGCACTGAAGCTTTCTTT. It specifies CASSPPGSGTEAFF.

The CDR3: CASSPAGQGNTIYF. The CDR3 DNA reads TGTGCCAGCTCACCCGCGGGACAGGGTAACACCATATATTTT. The chain links TRBV18 to TRBJ1-3, with TRBD1 matching 9 bases. CDR1 and CDR2 from the germline V gene are KGHSH and LQKENI. J lost 7 bases, V lost 3 bases, and 4 bases had no gene match. This CDR3 is built from 14 residues.

The rearrangement uses TRBV19 and TRBJ1-2; 7 bases agree with TRBD1. Trimming cost V 6 bases and J 2 bases; bases outside gene matches: 6. The CDR3 has 14 amino acids. Per the germline V gene, CDR1 is LNHDA and CDR2 is SQIVND (reference sequence). The CDR3 DNA sequence: TGTGCCAGTAGGTGGGACAGAGGGAACTATGGCTACACCTTC. Its translation: CASRWDRGNYGYTF.

The chain links TRBV6-2 or TRBV6-3 to TRBJ1-2; no clear D. The CDR3 is made up of 13 amino acids. The V end was cut by 2 bases, the J end by 5 bases, with 9 bases between. Germline lookup yields CDR1 MNHEY and CDR2 SVGEGT. CDR3 in DNA: TGTGCCAGCAGTTACAAATTGTCGTATGGCTACACCTTC. It yields the protein CASSYKLSYGYTF.

The gene calls are TRBV18 and TRBJ1-4, with a possible D match to TRBD1 (6 bases). Trimming pared 3 bases from V and 0 bases from J, leaving 11 bases between. Germline V CDR1 and CDR2: KGHSH, LQKENI. The length of the CDR3 is 16 residues. CDR3 coding DNA: TGTGCCAGCTCACCGCGGACAGCCTCAACTAATGAAAAACTGTTTTTT. Protein: CASSPRTASTNEKLFF.

For this clone: Other DNA variants within this sample encode the same CDR3. The V call is TRBV9, the J call TRBJ1-2, with no clear D. The germline V and J ends were trimmed by 0 bases and 2 bases, with 8 bases remaining between them. The CDR3 has 14 residues. The germline gives CDR1 SGDLS, CDR2 YYNGEE. CDR3 in DNA: TGTGCCAGCAGCGTAGGAGGGCAGAACTATGGCTACACCTTC. It encodes CASSVGGQNYGYTF.

The V and J genes are TRBV7-3 and TRBJ2-1; 8 nucleotides align to TRBD2. Germline V CDR1 and CDR2: SGHTA, FQGTGA. This CDR3 has 15 residues. After removal of 2 bases from V and 4 bases from J, the junction contained 4 bases not matched to a gene. The CDR3 bases are TGTGCCAGCAGCTTAGTACTAGCGGCGTACAATGAGCAGTTCTTC. Translated, it gives CASSLVLAAYNEQFF.

The CDR3 region is CASSHTTGTNYGYTF. In DNA, the CDR3 is TGTGCCAGCAGCCATACCACAGGGACTAACTATGGCTACACCTTC. The chain uses TRBV3-1 (or the pseudogene TRBV3-2) and TRBJ1-2, with TRBD1 as a possible D gene (6 bases). Germline V gene data show CDR1 as LGHDT and CDR2 as YNNKEL (reference sequence). The CDR3 has 15 residues. V was pared by 3 bases and J by 0 bases, with 11 bases between.